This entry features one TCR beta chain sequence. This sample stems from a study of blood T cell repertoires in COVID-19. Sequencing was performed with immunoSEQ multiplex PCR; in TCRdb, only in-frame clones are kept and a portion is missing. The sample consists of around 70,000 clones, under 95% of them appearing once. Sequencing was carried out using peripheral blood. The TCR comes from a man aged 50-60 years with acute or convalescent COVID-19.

The CDR3 reads CASSSRDQGLTQYF. The CDR3 DNA follows: TGTGCCAGCAGCAGCCGGGACCAGGGGCTTACGCAGTATTTT. The J gene is TRBJ2-3, the V gene TRBV11-1; tentative D call: TRBD1 (6 bases). The CDR3 consists of 14 residues. Per the germline V gene, CDR1 is SGHAT and CDR2 is FQDESV (reference sequence). Trimming stripped 5 bases from V and 8 bases from J, with 17 bases between.